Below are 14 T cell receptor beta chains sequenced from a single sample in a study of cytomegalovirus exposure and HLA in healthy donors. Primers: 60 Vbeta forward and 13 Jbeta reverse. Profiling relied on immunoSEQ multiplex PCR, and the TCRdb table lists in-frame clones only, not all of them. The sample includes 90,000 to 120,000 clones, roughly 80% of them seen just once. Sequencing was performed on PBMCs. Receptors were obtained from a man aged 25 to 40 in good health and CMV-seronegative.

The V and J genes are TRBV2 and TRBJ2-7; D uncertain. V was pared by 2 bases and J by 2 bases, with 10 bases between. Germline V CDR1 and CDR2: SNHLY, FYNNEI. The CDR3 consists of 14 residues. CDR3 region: CASSESHATYEQYF. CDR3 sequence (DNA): TGTGCCAGCAGTGAATCTCATGCGACCTACGAGCAGTACTTC.

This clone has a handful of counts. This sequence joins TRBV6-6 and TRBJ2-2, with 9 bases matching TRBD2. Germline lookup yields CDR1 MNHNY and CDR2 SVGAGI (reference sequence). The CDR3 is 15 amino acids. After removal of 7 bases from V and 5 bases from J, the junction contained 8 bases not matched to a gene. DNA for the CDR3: TGTGCCAGCACCCATAGCGGGAGTCAGACCGGGGAGCTGTTTTTT. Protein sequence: CASTHSGSQTGELFF.

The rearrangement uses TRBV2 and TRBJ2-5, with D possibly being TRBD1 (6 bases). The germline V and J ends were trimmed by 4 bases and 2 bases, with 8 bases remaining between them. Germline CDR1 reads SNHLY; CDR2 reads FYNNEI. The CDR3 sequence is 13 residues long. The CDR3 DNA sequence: TGTGCCAGCAGTGTAGGGGGTCAAGAGACCCAGTACTTC. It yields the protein CASSVGGQETQYF.

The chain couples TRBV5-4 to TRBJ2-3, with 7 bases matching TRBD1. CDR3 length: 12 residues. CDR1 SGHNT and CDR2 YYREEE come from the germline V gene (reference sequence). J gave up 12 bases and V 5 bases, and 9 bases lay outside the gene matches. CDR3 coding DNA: TGTGCCAGCAGTTCCGGGACAGCAATTCAGTATTTT. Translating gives CASSSGTAIQYF.

The CDR3 sequence: CASSSYLYEQYF. The CDR3 region has the DNA TGTGCCAGCAGCTCATACTTATACGAGCAGTACTTC. The chain joins TRBV7-9 to TRBJ2-7; D is undetermined. This CDR3 contains 12 residues. The ends were cut back, 4 bases at V and 4 bases at J, with 8 bases in the middle. Germline-derived CDR1 and CDR2 are SEHNR and FQNEAQ (reference sequence).

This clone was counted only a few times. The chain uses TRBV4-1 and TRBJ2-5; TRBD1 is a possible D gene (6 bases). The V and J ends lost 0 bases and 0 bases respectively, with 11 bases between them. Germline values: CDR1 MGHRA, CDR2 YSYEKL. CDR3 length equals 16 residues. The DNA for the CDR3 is TGCGCCAGCAGCCAAGACAGGGGTTCACACCAAGAGACCCAGTACTTC. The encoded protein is CASSQDRGSHQETQYF.

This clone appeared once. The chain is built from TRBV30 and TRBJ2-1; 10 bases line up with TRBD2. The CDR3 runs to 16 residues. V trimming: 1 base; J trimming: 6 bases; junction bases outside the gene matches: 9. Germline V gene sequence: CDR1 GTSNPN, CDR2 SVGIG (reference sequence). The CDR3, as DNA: TGTGCCTGGAGTGCATATGCTAGCGGGAGTGTCAATGAGCAGTTCTTC. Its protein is CAWSAYASGSVNEQFF.

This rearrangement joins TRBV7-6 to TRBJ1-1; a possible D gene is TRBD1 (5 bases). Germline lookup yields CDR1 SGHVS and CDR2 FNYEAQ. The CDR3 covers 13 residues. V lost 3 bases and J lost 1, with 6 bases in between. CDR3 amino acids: CASSFTGNTEAFF. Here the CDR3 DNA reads TGTGCCAGCAGCTTTACAGGGAACACTGAAGCTTTCTTT.

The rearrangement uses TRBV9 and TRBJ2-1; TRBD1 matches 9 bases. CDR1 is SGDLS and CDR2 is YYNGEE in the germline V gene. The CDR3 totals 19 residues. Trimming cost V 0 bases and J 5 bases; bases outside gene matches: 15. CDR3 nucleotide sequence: TGTGCCAGCAGCGTAGGTCCCGGACAGGGGTTAGCGACCCACAATGAGCAGTTCTTC. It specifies CASSVGPGQGLATHNEQFF.

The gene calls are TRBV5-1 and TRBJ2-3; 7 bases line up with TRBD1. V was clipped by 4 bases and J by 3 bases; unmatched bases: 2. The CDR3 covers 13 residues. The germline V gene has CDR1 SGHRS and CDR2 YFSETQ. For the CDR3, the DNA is TGCGCCAGCAGCGAGGGGGCGACAGATACGCAGTATTTT. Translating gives CASSEGATDTQYF.

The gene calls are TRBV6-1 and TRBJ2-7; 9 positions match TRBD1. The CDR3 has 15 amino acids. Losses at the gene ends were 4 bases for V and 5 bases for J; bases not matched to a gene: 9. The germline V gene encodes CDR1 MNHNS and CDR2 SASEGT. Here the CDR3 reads CASSVPGTGLNEQYF. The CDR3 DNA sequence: TGTGCCAGCAGTGTCCCCGGGACAGGGCTCAACGAGCAGTACTTC.

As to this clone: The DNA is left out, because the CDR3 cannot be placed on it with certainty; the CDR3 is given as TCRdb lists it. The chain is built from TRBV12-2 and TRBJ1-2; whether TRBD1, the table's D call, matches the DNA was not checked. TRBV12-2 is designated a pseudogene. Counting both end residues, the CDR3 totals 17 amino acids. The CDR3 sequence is CASRLFGLGALPYGYTF.

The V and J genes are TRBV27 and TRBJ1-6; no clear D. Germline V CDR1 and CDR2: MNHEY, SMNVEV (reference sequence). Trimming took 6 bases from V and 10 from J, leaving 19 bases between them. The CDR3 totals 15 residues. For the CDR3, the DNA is TGTGCCAGCAGCCTGACCCCCGGAGTTACGTCACCCCTCCACTTT. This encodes CASSLTPGVTSPLHF.

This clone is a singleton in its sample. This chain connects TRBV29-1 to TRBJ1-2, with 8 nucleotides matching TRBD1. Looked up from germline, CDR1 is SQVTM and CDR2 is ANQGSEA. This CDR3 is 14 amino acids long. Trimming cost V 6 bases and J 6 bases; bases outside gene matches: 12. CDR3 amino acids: CSVDLDRANDGYTF. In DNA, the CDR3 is TGCAGCGTCGATTTGGACAGGGCTAATGATGGCTACACCTTC.